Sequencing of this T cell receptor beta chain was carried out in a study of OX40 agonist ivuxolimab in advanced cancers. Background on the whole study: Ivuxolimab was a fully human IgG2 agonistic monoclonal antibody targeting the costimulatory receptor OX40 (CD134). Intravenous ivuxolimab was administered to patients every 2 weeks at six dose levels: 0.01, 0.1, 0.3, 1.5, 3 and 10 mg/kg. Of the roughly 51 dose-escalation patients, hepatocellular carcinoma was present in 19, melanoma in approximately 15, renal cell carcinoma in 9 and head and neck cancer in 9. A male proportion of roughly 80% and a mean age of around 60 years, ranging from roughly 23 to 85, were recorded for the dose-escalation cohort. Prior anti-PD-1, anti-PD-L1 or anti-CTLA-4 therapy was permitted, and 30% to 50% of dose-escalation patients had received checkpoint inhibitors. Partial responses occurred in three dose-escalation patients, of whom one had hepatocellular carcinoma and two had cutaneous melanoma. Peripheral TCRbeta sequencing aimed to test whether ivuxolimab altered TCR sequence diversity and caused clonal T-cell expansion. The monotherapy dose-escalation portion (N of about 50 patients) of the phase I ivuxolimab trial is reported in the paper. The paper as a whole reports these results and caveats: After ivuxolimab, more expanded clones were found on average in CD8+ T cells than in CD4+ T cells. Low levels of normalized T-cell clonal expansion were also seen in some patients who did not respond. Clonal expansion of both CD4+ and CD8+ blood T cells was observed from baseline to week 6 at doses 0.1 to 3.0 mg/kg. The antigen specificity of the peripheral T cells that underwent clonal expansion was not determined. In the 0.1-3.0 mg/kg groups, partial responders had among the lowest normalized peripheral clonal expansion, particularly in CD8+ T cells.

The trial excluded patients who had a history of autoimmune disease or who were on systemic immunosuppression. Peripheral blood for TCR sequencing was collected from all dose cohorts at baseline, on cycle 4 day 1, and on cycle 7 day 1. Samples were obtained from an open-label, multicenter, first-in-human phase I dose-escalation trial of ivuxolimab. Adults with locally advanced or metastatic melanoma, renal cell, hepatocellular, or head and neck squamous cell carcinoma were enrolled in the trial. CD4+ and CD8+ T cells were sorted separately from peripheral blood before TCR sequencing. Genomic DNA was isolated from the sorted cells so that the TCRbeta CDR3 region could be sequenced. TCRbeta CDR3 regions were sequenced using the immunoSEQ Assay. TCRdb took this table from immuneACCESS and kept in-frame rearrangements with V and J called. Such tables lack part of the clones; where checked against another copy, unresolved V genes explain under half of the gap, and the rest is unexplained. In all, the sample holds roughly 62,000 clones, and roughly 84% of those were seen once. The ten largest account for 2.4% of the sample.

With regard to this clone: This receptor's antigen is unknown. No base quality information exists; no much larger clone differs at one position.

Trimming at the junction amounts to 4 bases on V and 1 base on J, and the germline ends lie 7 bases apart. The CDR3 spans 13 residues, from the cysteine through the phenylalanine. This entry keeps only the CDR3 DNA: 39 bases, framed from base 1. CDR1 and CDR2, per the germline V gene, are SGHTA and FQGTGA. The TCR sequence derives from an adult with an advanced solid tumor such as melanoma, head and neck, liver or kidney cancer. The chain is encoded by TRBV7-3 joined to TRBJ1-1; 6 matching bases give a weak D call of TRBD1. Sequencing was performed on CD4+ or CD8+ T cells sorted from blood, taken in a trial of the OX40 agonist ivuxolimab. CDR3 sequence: CASSSTGNTEAFF. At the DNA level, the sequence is TGTGCCAGCAGCTCGACAGGGAACACTGAAGCTTTCTTT.